A selection of T cell receptor beta chains follows, all from one sample in a study of PD-L1 blockade in urothelial cancer. The method was immunoSEQ multiplex PCR; TCRdb's version includes in-frame clones alone and lacks a portion of them. The sample lists roughly 56,000 clones, roughly four fifths occurring once. Sequencing used PBMCs, obtained around atezolizumab (anti-PD-L1) treatment. The receptors here all came from a man between 65 and 85 years old with urothelial cancer. The CDR3 runs from the conserved cysteine through the conserved F or W. D genes are given only for firm matches. Only some rows state a clone size, as once, few, many or a class for expanded clones.

size,D,length,J,V,CDR3,DNA
-,TRBD1,16,TRBJ2-5,TRBV5-6,CASSSRTGESWETQYF,TGTGCCAGCAGCAGCAGGACAGGGGAAAGTTGGGAGACCCAGTACTTC
-,-,14,TRBJ1-4,TRBV10-2,CASSEQGGTEKLFF,TGCGCCAGCAGTGAGCAGGGAGGTACTGAAAAACTGTTTTTT
-,TRBD1,14,TRBJ1-4,TRBV28,CASTMTGGGEKLFF,TGTGCCAGCACCATGACAGGGGGTGGGGAAAAACTGTTTTTT
-,-,15,TRBJ2-7,TRBV21-1,CASRRGGSLQNEQYF,TGTGCCAGCAGGAGGGGGGGCAGTCTCCAGAACGAGCAGTACTTC
-,-,15,TRBJ2-3,TRBV19,CASSIVGATSDTQYF,TGTGCCAGTAGTATAGTGGGGGCTACTTCGGATACGCAGTATTTT
-,-,13,TRBJ2-5,TRBV27,CASSPMWQETQYF,TGTGCCAGCAGCCCTATGTGGCAAGAGACCCAGTACTTC
-,TRBD1,14,TRBJ2-1,TRBV10-1,CASSPGQTYNEQFF,TGCGCCAGCAGCCCGGGACAGACCTACAATGAGCAGTTCTTC
few,-,15,TRBJ1-2,TRBV7-6,CASSRTPGAVNGYTF,TGTGCCAGCAGCCGGACACCAGGGGCGGTTAATGGCTACACCTTC
-,-,13,TRBJ2-5,TRBV19,CASSWATGETQYF,TGTGCCAGTAGCTGGGCTACCGGCGAGACCCAGTACTTC
-,TRBD2,14,TRBJ2-6,TRBV5-1,CASSREAGANVLTF,TGCGCCAGCAGTCGGGAGGCTGGGGCCAACGTCCTGACTTTC
-,-,13,TRBJ1-5,TRBV5-4,CASSFGSDQPQHF,TGTGCCAGCAGCTTTGGCAGCGACCAGCCCCAGCATTTT
-,-,15,TRBJ1-3,TRBV6-5,CASSRRGQPGNTIYF,TGTGCCAGCAGTCGCAGGGGTCAACCTGGAAACACCATATATTTT
-,-,17,TRBJ1-1,TRBV6-1,CASSESLNRQANTEAFF,TGTGCCAGCAGTGAGAGTTTAAATCGACAAGCCAACACTGAAGCTTTCTTT
-,-,14,TRBJ1-2,TRBV7-2,CASSLDGQNYGYTF,TGTGCCAGCAGCTTAGATGGGCAGAACTATGGCTACACCTTC
few,TRBD2,16,TRBJ2-3,TRBV7-2,CASSLAPSGSTDTQYF,TGTGCCAGCAGCTTAGCCCCTAGCGGGTCCACAGATACGCAGTATTTT
-,TRBD2,15,TRBJ2-7,TRBV5-4,CASSLRGGPGYEQYF,TGTGCCAGCAGCTTGAGGGGAGGGCCAGGTTACGAGCAGTACTTC
-,TRBD2,14,TRBJ2-3,TRBV29-1,CSVAGGLAGDTQYF,TGCAGCGTTGCTGGAGGGCTAGCGGGAGATACGCAGTATTTT
-,-,12,TRBJ1-2,TRBV2,CASSEGTYGYTF,TGTGCCAGCAGTGAGGGCACCTATGGCTACACCTTC
-,TRBD1,16,TRBJ2-2,TRBV5-1,CASSLAVGTGTGELFF,TGCGCCAGCAGCTTGGCAGTCGGGACAGGTACCGGGGAGCTGTTTTTT
-,TRBD1,14,TRBJ2-7,TRBV5-4,CASTPGRQGGEQYF,TGTGCCAGCACCCCGGGCCGACAGGGGGGCGAGCAGTACTTC
-,TRBD1,16,TRBJ2-2,TRBV30,CAWIQPGQGFTGELFF,TGTGCCTGGATCCAACCGGGACAGGGGTTCACCGGGGAGCTGTTTTTT
-,-,14,TRBJ1-2,TRBV19,CASSPNRGNYGYTF,TGTGCCAGTAGTCCTAACCGGGGAAACTATGGCTACACCTTC
once,-,17,TRBJ1-5,TRBV28,CASRVGATGISNQPQHF,TGTGCCAGCAGGGTGGGCGCTACAGGCATTAGCAATCAGCCCCAGCATTTT
-,-,14,TRBJ2-1,TRBV5-1,CASSPDSSYNEQFF,TGCGCCAGCAGCCCCGATAGCTCCTACAATGAGCAGTTCTTC
-,-,12,TRBJ2-2,TRBV29-1,CSVEAQTGELFF,TGCAGCGTTGAAGCTCAGACCGGGGAGCTGTTTTTT
once,-,12,TRBJ1-1,TRBV5-1,CATRLGDTEAFF,TGCGCCACCCGGCTCGGGGACACTGAAGCTTTCTTT
-,-,15,TRBJ1-1,TRBV4-1,CASSQDTGKYTEAFF,TGCGCCAGCAGCCAAGATACGGGGAAGTACACTGAAGCTTTCTTT
-,-,13,TRBJ2-7,TRBV11-3,CASSLEGNYEQYF,TGTGCCAGCAGCTTGGAGGGGAACTACGAGCAGTACTTC
-,-,14,TRBJ1-4,TRBV21-1,CASSKGEANEKLFF,TGTGCCAGCAGCAAAGGGGAGGCTAATGAAAAACTGTTTTTT
once,TRBD2,18,TRBJ2-1,TRBV27,CASSHRSSGTVNYNEQFF,TGTGCCAGCAGTCACCGGTCTAGCGGGACCGTCAATTACAATGAGCAGTTCTTC
-,TRBD2,19,TRBJ2-1,TRBV6-4,CASTAPGPGLAAFSNEQFF,TGTGCCAGCACCGCGCCAGGACCGGGACTAGCGGCTTTCTCTAATGAGCAGTTCTTC
-,-,13,TRBJ2-5,TRBV28,CASREQGRETQYF,TGTGCCAGCAGGGAACAGGGACGCGAGACCCAGTACTTC
few,TRBD1,16,TRBJ2-1,TRBV5-1,CASSSVGPGGNNEQFF,TGCGCCAGCAGCTCCGTCGGGCCAGGGGGCAACAATGAGCAGTTCTTC
few,-,16,TRBJ2-2,TRBV19,CASSISSQGNTGELFF,TGTGCCAGTAGTATAAGTTCCCAGGGGAACACCGGGGAGCTGTTTTTT
-,-,16,TRBJ1-1,TRBV7-2,CASSLGWGPGGTEAFF,TGTGCCAGCAGCTTGGGTTGGGGACCGGGGGGCACTGAAGCTTTCTTT
-,TRBD2,15,TRBJ2-7,TRBV18,CASSPRGTSMVEQYF,TGTGCCAGCTCACCACGAGGGACTAGTATGGTAGAGCAGTACTTC
once,-,15,TRBJ1-5,TRBV29-1,CSVADGFLGNQPQHF,TGCAGCGTAGCGGACGGTTTTCTTGGCAATCAGCCCCAGCATTTT
-,TRBD2,15,TRBJ2-1,TRBV4-2,CASSQRGSSYNEQFF,TGTGCCAGCAGCCAGCGGGGGAGCTCCTACAATGAGCAGTTCTTC
once,-,16,TRBJ2-1,TRBV4-1,CASSQERKVAGNEQFF,TGCGCCAGCAGCCAAGAGCGTAAAGTGGCAGGCAATGAGCAGTTCTTC
-,-,16,TRBJ1-1,TRBV18,CASSPRAGSGETEAFF,TGTGCCAGCTCACCTCGCGCCGGGTCAGGGGAAACTGAAGCTTTCTTT
-,TRBD1,14,TRBJ1-3,TRBV5-1,CASRETGTGNTIYF,TGCGCCAGCAGGGAGACAGGGACTGGAAACACCATATATTTT
-,-,14,TRBJ2-1,TRBV28,CASRIPGAYNEQFF,TGTGCCAGCCGCATACCGGGAGCCTACAATGAGCAGTTCTTC